The clone carrying this TCR beta chain was found many times. The antigen is undetermined. V lost 4 bases and J 2 bases, leaving 8 bases between the germline ends. The germline V gene has CDR1 DFQATT and CDR2 SNEGSKA (reference sequence). The CDR3 is 12 residues long. The sample originates from a study of neurological immune-mediated disorders. Study-wide context: For the approximately 34 multiple sclerosis patients, the disease was relapsing-remitting in about 30 and secondary progressive in 3.

Study results and caveats: No CDR3 amino acid sequences were shared by expanded clones across subjects, suggesting private repertoires in all groups.

The starting material, 2 million PBMCs stored at -80 C, gave rise to the unsorted libraries. From 15-18 subjects, over 170 million TCR-beta sequences were obtained in each sequencing run. In TCRdb, the 5' RACE reads were re-called with MiXCR into one record per CDR3 protein. The sample records approximately 65,000 distinct CDR3 sequences, about 4% being singletons. Input material: PBMCs. The TCR was taken from a man aged 50 to 60 with multiple sclerosis. The chain couples TRBV20-1 to TRBJ1-2; no reliable D call. The CDR3 spells CSAIGINYGYTF. The CDR3 DNA reads as TGCAGTGCTATAGGGATCAACTATGGCTACACCTTC.